The T cell receptor (beta chain) described here comes from a study of cytomegalovirus exposure and HLA in healthy donors. Study summary: Prior work identified 95 million to 120 million unique TCR beta sequences in roughly 190 million T cells. In terms of ancestry, the Caucasian-associated cluster contained more than 65% of the approximately 430 genotyped donors.

CDR3 length: 14 amino acids. V dropped 7 bases and J dropped 1; count of bases not matched to a gene: 6. Per the germline V gene, CDR1 is SNHLY and CDR2 is FYNNEI. Vbeta (60) and Jbeta (13) primers were used in the PCR. Some clones are missing from TCRdb's copy, which holds only in-frame ones; the method was immunoSEQ multiplex PCR. The data contain about 160,000 clones, approximately 80% of them singletons. This TCR derives from a man aged 18 to 30 in good health and CMV-seropositive. Sequencing input: PBMCs. The genes are TRBV2 and TRBJ2-5; 7 bases match TRBD2. The CDR3 here is CASTPGLGQETQYF. The CDR3 nucleotides are TGTGCCAGCACCCCCGGACTAGGCCAAGAGACCCAGTACTTC.